Listed below are T cell receptor beta chains from one sample, sequenced in a study of blood T cell repertoires in COVID-19. Repertoires were generated with immunoSEQ multiplex PCR, while TCRdb's copy carries only in-frame clones and drops some. Among some 230,000 clones listed, 80% to 85% were seen once. The sample comprised peripheral blood. The receptors shown here come from a woman aged 60-75 years who had recovered from COVID-19. The CDR3 runs from the conserved cysteine through the conserved F or W. Fields, in order: CDR3 length, D gene, J gene, V gene, clone size, CDR3 protein, CDR3 DNA. D genes are given only for firm matches. For some rows the clone size is stated as once, few or many, or as a class when expanded; others skip it.

CDR3 length: 14; D gene: .; J gene: TRBJ2-3; V gene: TRBV4-3; clone size: .; CDR3 protein: CASSQDFSTDTQYF; CDR3 DNA: TGCGCCAGCAGCCAGGACTTTTCCACAGATACGCAGTATTTT
CDR3 length: 17; D gene: TRBD2; J gene: TRBJ2-3; V gene: TRBV9; clone size: .; CDR3 protein: CASSVGLAGPLADTQYF; CDR3 DNA: TGTGCCAGCAGCGTGGGGCTAGCGGGGCCCCTTGCAGATACGCAGTATTTT
CDR3 length: 12; D gene: TRBD1; J gene: TRBJ2-2; V gene: TRBV29-1; clone size: .; CDR3 protein: CSVEIRGRELFF; CDR3 DNA: TGCAGCGTTGAGATCAGGGGGAGGGAGCTGTTTTTT
CDR3 length: 18; D gene: TRBD2; J gene: TRBJ2-3; V gene: TRBV10-3; clone size: .; CDR3 protein: CAISESEGLAGSTDTQYF; CDR3 DNA: TGTGCCATCAGTGAGTCCGAGGGGCTAGCGGGGAGCACAGATACGCAGTATTTT
CDR3 length: 15; D gene: TRBD2; J gene: TRBJ2-1; V gene: TRBV9; clone size: once; CDR3 protein: CASSATSVAFHEQFF; CDR3 DNA: TGTGCCAGCAGCGCGACTAGCGTGGCTTTTCATGAGCAGTTCTTC
CDR3 length: 16; D gene: .; J gene: TRBJ2-5; V gene: TRBV10-3; clone size: .; CDR3 protein: CAISSPLDNSQETQYF; CDR3 DNA: TGTGCCATCAGCTCACCGTTGGACAACAGCCAAGAGACCCAGTACTTC
CDR3 length: 14; D gene: .; J gene: TRBJ1-1; V gene: TRBV5-1; clone size: .; CDR3 protein: CASSLGQPNTEAFF; CDR3 DNA: TGCGCCAGCAGCTTGGGACAGCCGAACACTGAAGCTTTCTTT
CDR3 length: 14; D gene: .; J gene: TRBJ1-2; V gene: TRBV2; clone size: .; CDR3 protein: CASSELRAGYGYTF; CDR3 DNA: TGTGCCAGCAGTGAATTAAGGGCGGGCTATGGCTACACCTTC
CDR3 length: 12; D gene: .; J gene: TRBJ1-2; V gene: TRBV5-8; clone size: .; CDR3 protein: CASSLVDTADTF; CDR3 DNA: TGTGCCAGCAGCTTGGTGGACACGGCCGACACCTTC
CDR3 length: 10; D gene: .; J gene: TRBJ2-7; V gene: TRBV29-1; clone size: .; CDR3 protein: CSVGETQEYF; CDR3 DNA: TGCAGCGTTGGCGAGACACAAGAGTACTTC
CDR3 length: 15; D gene: .; J gene: TRBJ1-5; V gene: TRBV19; clone size: .; CDR3 protein: CASSIGRRINQPQHF; CDR3 DNA: TGTGCCAGTAGTATAGGGAGGCGGATCAATCAGCCCCAGCATTTT
CDR3 length: 16; D gene: .; J gene: TRBJ2-2; V gene: TRBV13; clone size: .; CDR3 protein: CASSLGQGKLTGELFF; CDR3 DNA: TGTGCCAGCAGCTTAGGCCAGGGCAAACTCACCGGGGAGCTGTTTTTT
CDR3 length: 11; D gene: .; J gene: TRBJ1-1; V gene: TRBV29-1; clone size: once; CDR3 protein: CSVEVSAEAFF; CDR3 DNA: TGCAGCGTTGAAGTCAGCGCTGAAGCTTTCTTT
CDR3 length: 15; D gene: .; J gene: TRBJ1-2; V gene: TRBV14; clone size: .; CDR3 protein: CASSQESRGLGGYTF; CDR3 DNA: TGTGCCAGCAGCCAAGAGAGCCGGGGGTTAGGTGGCTACACCTTC
CDR3 length: 19; D gene: .; J gene: TRBJ2-2; V gene: TRBV3-1/TRBV3-2; clone size: .; CDR3 protein: CASSQGGGTRGPLTGELFF; CDR3 DNA: TGTGCCAGCAGCCAAGGCGGCGGGACGCGGGGGCCTCTAACCGGGGAGCTGTTTTTT
CDR3 length: 14; D gene: .; J gene: TRBJ1-2; V gene: TRBV19; clone size: .; CDR3 protein: CASSWAVGGAGYTF; CDR3 DNA: TGTGCCAGTAGTTGGGCAGTTGGTGGGGCCGGCTACACCTTC
CDR3 length: 14; D gene: .; J gene: TRBJ2-2; V gene: TRBV6-5; clone size: .; CDR3 protein: CASSQTANTGELFF; CDR3 DNA: TGTGCCAGCAGTCAAACAGCGAACACCGGGGAGCTGTTTTTT
CDR3 length: 14; D gene: .; J gene: TRBJ1-1; V gene: TRBV6-5; clone size: .; CDR3 protein: CASSRGGRGTEAFF; CDR3 DNA: TGTGCCAGCAGCCGAGGGGGTCGCGGCACTGAAGCTTTCTTT
CDR3 length: 13; D gene: .; J gene: TRBJ1-3; V gene: TRBV18; clone size: .; CDR3 protein: CASSRLRGNTIYF; CDR3 DNA: TGTGCCAGCTCACGACTACGTGGAAACACCATATATTTT
CDR3 length: 16; D gene: .; J gene: TRBJ2-3; V gene: TRBV24-1; clone size: .; CDR3 protein: CATSDPRGSSTDTQYF; CDR3 DNA: TGTGCCACCAGTGATCCCCGGGGGTCTAGCACAGATACGCAGTATTTT
CDR3 length: 13; D gene: TRBD1; J gene: TRBJ1-1; V gene: TRBV11-2; clone size: .; CDR3 protein: CASSLGQSTEAFF; CDR3 DNA: TGTGCCAGCAGCCTGGGACAGAGCACTGAAGCTTTCTTT
CDR3 length: 13; D gene: .; J gene: TRBJ2-1; V gene: TRBV6-4; clone size: many; CDR3 protein: CASSDSDNNEQFF; CDR3 DNA: TGTGCCAGCAGTGACTCGGACAACAATGAGCAGTTCTTC
CDR3 length: 13; D gene: .; J gene: TRBJ2-5; V gene: TRBV18; clone size: .; CDR3 protein: CASSPLGQETQYF; CDR3 DNA: TGTGCCAGCTCACCGCTAGGACAAGAGACCCAGTACTTC
CDR3 length: 14; D gene: TRBD1; J gene: TRBJ1-1; V gene: TRBV4-3; clone size: few; CDR3 protein: CASSPRGTNTEAFF; CDR3 DNA: TGCGCCAGCAGCCCCAGGGGGACGAACACTGAAGCTTTCTTT
CDR3 length: 14; D gene: .; J gene: TRBJ2-2; V gene: TRBV6-4; clone size: many; CDR3 protein: CASSSRPGTGELFF; CDR3 DNA: TGTGCCAGCAGTAGCCGCCCGGGCACCGGGGAGCTGTTTTTT
CDR3 length: 15; D gene: .; J gene: TRBJ2-1; V gene: TRBV15; clone size: .; CDR3 protein: CATSQGRAQGYEQFF; CDR3 DNA: TGTGCCACCAGCCAGGGGAGGGCCCAGGGGTATGAGCAGTTCTTC
CDR3 length: 11; D gene: TRBD1; J gene: TRBJ2-7; V gene: TRBV29-1; clone size: .; CDR3 protein: CSVGQGVEQYF; CDR3 DNA: TGCAGCGTCGGACAGGGGGTCGAGCAGTACTTC
CDR3 length: 13; D gene: .; J gene: TRBJ2-2; V gene: TRBV30; clone size: .; CDR3 protein: CAWSTKEPFGLFF; CDR3 DNA: TGTGCCTGGAGTACGAAAGAACCTTTCGGGCTGTTTTTT
CDR3 length: 12; D gene: .; J gene: TRBJ1-2; V gene: TRBV10-3; clone size: .; CDR3 protein: CAISEIQDGYTF; CDR3 DNA: TGTGCCATCAGTGAGATACAGGATGGCTACACCTTC
CDR3 length: 15; D gene: .; J gene: TRBJ2-7; V gene: TRBV27; clone size: .; CDR3 protein: CASSPGQFSSYEQYF; CDR3 DNA: TGTGCCAGCAGTCCTGGACAGTTCAGCTCCTACGAGCAGTACTTC